This T cell receptor (beta chain) was profiled in a study of cytomegalovirus exposure and HLA in healthy donors. About the study: The Caucasian-associated ancestry cluster held around 81% of 300 to 500 genotyped donors.

The primer mix had 60 Vbeta and 13 Jbeta primers. The protocol was immunoSEQ multiplex PCR, while the TCRdb copy is restricted to in-frame clones and leaves out a portion. Here the sample spans around 100,000 clones, approximately 70% being singletons. Between the trimmed V and J ends, which lost 0 bases and 2 bases, there was a span of 6 bases. CDR3 size: 13 residues. From germline, CDR1 is SGHRS and CDR2 YFSETQ. For this clone: The target antigen is unknown.

Study findings and constraints: CMV serostatus was the sole immune exposure information available. Most subjects' HLA-A and HLA-B alleles were reportedly predicted from TCR beta sequences. About 90% or about 30% of the time was how often most TCR beta V segments were productive, according to an earlier analysis.

This sequence joins TRBV5-1 and TRBJ2-7; D not resolved. Sequences were obtained from PBMCs. This TCR came from a woman aged 25 to 39 in good health and CMV-seronegative. In DNA form, the CDR3 reads TGCGCCAGCAGCTTGGACTTGACCTACGAGCAGTACTTC. This sequence encodes CASSLDLTYEQYF.